This is a list of T cell receptor beta chains from one sample in a study of glioma-infiltrating T cells after dendritic cell vaccination. The repertoire was sequenced with immunoSEQ multiplex PCR; TCRdb's copy has only in-frame clones and lacks some. The data show tens of thousands of clones, around nine tenths seen once. Sequences were derived from blood, sampled after dendritic cell vaccination. The receptors originated from a human donor with glioblastoma. CDR3s include the opening cysteine and the closing phenylalanine or tryptophan. A D gene is named only where the DNA matches it firmly. Some rows have no size entry. The others give once, few or many, or a class for an expanded clone.

>TRBV30|-|-|TRBJ2-2
CAWSVRDTHTGELFF
>TRBV6-5|-|-|TRBJ1-3
CASSYGGLSGNTIYF
>TRBV5-1|-|-|TRBJ2-3
CASSLAGISDTQYF
>TRBV4-3|TRBD1|-|TRBJ1-1
CASSQETGAAEAFF
>TRBV5-1|TRBD2|once|TRBJ2-3
CASSSKPTSGGQEVDTQYF
>TRBV4-1|TRBD1|-|TRBJ2-2
CASSLGQGGAGELFF
>TRBV7-2|TRBD1|-|TRBJ1-6
CASSAGTGARSSPLHF
>TRBV13|TRBD2|-|TRBJ2-1
CATGLAGVRRFF
>TRBV4-3|-|-|TRBJ1-3
CASSQARGSGNTIYF
>TRBV9|TRBD1|-|TRBJ1-5
CASSGAGGQPQHF
>TRBV4-2|TRBD2|-|TRBJ2-5
CASSQDAEIKREQYF
>TRBV30|-|-|TRBJ1-5
CAWSLAATINQPQHF
>TRBV18|-|-|TRBJ2-1
CASSHTNEQFF